These 6 T cell receptor beta chains were all obtained from the same sample, sequenced in a study of CD8 T cells in cerebrospinal fluid in Alzheimer's disease. From its re-call of the 10x single-cell sequencing reads, TCRdb lists each CDR3 protein once, without DNA. The ten top clones account for 6.2%, within a sample of 1,500 to 2,000 distinct CDR3 sequences. Sequenced material: cerebrospinal fluid. These receptors came from a human donor in good health.

Measured by frequency, this clonotype is medium-sized. The genes are TRBV2 and TRBJ2-7; TCRdb selects TRBD2, and the lack of DNA leaves this call unchecked. Germline CDR1 reads SNHLY; CDR2 reads FYNNEI. The CDR3 spans 14 residues. CDR3: CASSEDRSLDEQYF.

Its frequency marks this clonotype as medium-sized. The rearrangement joins TRBV24-1 to TRBJ2-1; TCRdb picks TRBD2, but there is no DNA to check that call. CDR3 size: 16 residues. From germline, CDR1 is KGHDR and CDR2 SFDVKD. CDR3 region: CATSDFRRGGDNEQFF.

Frequency places this clonotype as medium-sized. This chain links TRBV30 with TRBJ2-7. This CDR3 is built from 12 residues. Germline lookup yields CDR1 GTSNPN and CDR2 SVGIG (reference sequence). The CDR3: CAWRTVFYEQYF.

This clonotype shows up as large (0.1 to 1%) by frequency. The CDR3 protein is CASSSDVNQPQHF. The chain combines TRBV7-2 with TRBJ1-5. Germline values: CDR1 SGHTA, CDR2 FQGNSA. The CDR3 loop spans 13 amino acids.

This clonotype registers medium-sized by frequency. The chain combines TRBV7-2 with TRBJ2-7. Germline CDR1 is SGHTA and CDR2 is FQGNSA. This CDR3 has 13 residues. The CDR3 here is CASSPSGRNEQYF.

This clonotype is called medium-sized based on its frequency. The V gene is TRBV6-1, the J gene TRBJ1-3; TCRdb selects TRBD1, and the lack of DNA leaves this call unchecked. The V gene's germline CDR1 is MNHNS and CDR2 SASEGT. This CDR3 is 18 amino acids long. CDR3 amino acids: CASRSLPADRGYGNTIYF.